The entry below describes one TCR beta chain. Antigen specificity is unknown. Germline-derived CDR1 and CDR2 are LGHNA and YSLEER. Trimming stripped 4 bases from V and 0 bases from J, with 10 bases between. The CDR3 sequence is 16 residues long. The data are from a study of OX40 agonist ivuxolimab in advanced cancers. The overall study: Patient treatment consisted of intravenous ivuxolimab administration every 2 weeks at 0.01 to 10 mg/kg. Under the entry rules, prior anti-PD-1, anti-PD-L1 or anti-CTLA-4 therapy was allowed, and around 40% had some. Study-level findings and limits: Antigen targets of the expanded peripheral T cells went undetermined.

Libraries were prepared by immunoSEQ multiplex PCR; TCRdb keeps only in-frame clonotypes and omits some of them. The sample shows 150,000 to 190,000 clones, under 95% of them seen only once. The sample was CD4+ or CD8+ T cells sorted from blood, taken in a trial of the OX40 agonist ivuxolimab. The chain recombines TRBV4-3 with TRBJ2-6, with D unresolved. This TCR derives from an adult with an advanced solid tumor such as melanoma, head and neck, liver or kidney cancer. The CDR3 region has the DNA TGCGCCAGCAGCCGCAACCAAGGCTCTGGGGCCAACGTCCTGACTTTC. Translation gives CASSRNQGSGANVLTF.